These T cell receptor beta chains were read from a single sample in a study of blood T cell repertoires in COVID-19. Only in-frame clones appear in the TCRdb table, and some are missing; sequencing was by immunoSEQ multiplex PCR. In the table there are under 350,000 clones, roughly 90% of which are singletons. Sequencing was carried out using peripheral blood. These receptors originate from a woman in her 30s with COVID-19, enrolled during active disease. The CDR3 runs from the conserved cysteine through the conserved F or W. Fields, in order: V gene, D gene, J gene, clone size, CDR3 DNA, CDR3 protein. D genes are given only for firm matches. A clone size is listed for some rows: how often the clone was seen (once, few, many), or a class if it is expanded.

>TRBV11-3|.|TRBJ2-7|once
TGTGCCAGCAGCTTAGATTTACTGGGGGCTCACGAGCAGTACTTC
CASSLDLLGAHEQYF
>TRBV18|TRBD1|TRBJ1-1|.
TGTGCCAGCTCACCACTCGGGACAGGGGTCACTGAAGCTTTCTTT
CASSPLGTGVTEAFF
>TRBV2|.|TRBJ1-3|.
TGTGCCAGCAACATACAGGGTCCCGGAAACACCATATATTTT
CASNIQGPGNTIYF
>TRBV7-3|.|TRBJ2-5|.
TGTGCCAGCAGCTTAGCTGGCTGGGCCACGGAGACCCAGTACTTC
CASSLAGWATETQYF
>TRBV24-1|TRBD1|TRBJ2-3|.
TGTGCCACCAGTGACCAGGGACAGAGCACAGATACGCAGTATTTT
CATSDQGQSTDTQYF
>TRBV25-1|.|TRBJ2-5|.
TGTGCCAGCAGCATTCAAGAGACCCAGTACTTC
CASSIQETQYF
>TRBV24-1|TRBD1|TRBJ2-1|once
TGTGCCACCAGTGATATTACAGGGGCAAGATCCTACAATGAGCAGTTCTTC
CATSDITGARSYNEQFF
>TRBV7-3|TRBD2|TRBJ2-5|.
TGTGCCAGCAGCTTTAGCGGGAGGGTTCAAGAGACCCAGTACTTC
CASSFSGRVQETQYF
>TRBV29-1|TRBD1|TRBJ2-7|.
TGCAGCTCCGGGACAGGGGGCGAGCAGTACTTC
CSSGTGGEQYF
>TRBV11-2|TRBD1|TRBJ1-2|.
TGTGCCAGCAGCTTAGGGTACAGGGGGGACTATGGCTACACCTTC
CASSLGYRGDYGYTF
>TRBV30|.|TRBJ1-2|.
TGTGCCTGGACCTCGGGGGGCGGGAGAGTCTCATGGTGGTACACCTTC
CAWTSGGGRVSWWYTF
>TRBV5-6|.|TRBJ1-2|.
TGTGCCAGCAGCTTCGGCGGAGCAACTAACTATGGCTACACCTTC
CASSFGGATNYGYTF
>TRBV7-3|.|TRBJ2-1|.
TGTGCCAGCAGCTTAGAGTCTTCCCGAGGGAATGAGCAGTTCTTC
CASSLESSRGNEQFF
>TRBV7-2|.|TRBJ1-5|.
TGTGCCAGCAGCATCGGGGGGGGGCGAGTAAATCAGCCCCAGCATTTT
CASSIGGGRVNQPQHF
>TRBV3-1/TRBV3-2|.|TRBJ1-1|.
TGTGCCAGCAGCCAAGGGGGGGCTGAAGCTTTCTTT
CASSQGGAEAFF
>TRBV7-2|TRBD2|TRBJ2-3|.
TGTGCCAGCAGCTCGCAGCCTCTAGCGGGAGGGGGCACAGATACGCAGTATTTT
CASSSQPLAGGGTDTQYF
>TRBV7-9|.|TRBJ1-2|few
TGTGCCAGCACCCGCCCCGGCAGGGCCTATGGCTACACCTTC
CASTRPGRAYGYTF
>TRBV3-1/TRBV3-2|TRBD1|TRBJ1-5|.
TGTGCCAGCAGCCAAGGAAACAGGGGCAACAATCAGCCCCAGCATTTT
CASSQGNRGNNQPQHF
>TRBV19|.|TRBJ1-5|.
TGTGCCAGTAGTCTGATTGGGATGATGACAGGCGGTAGCAATCAGCCCCAGCATTTT
CASSLIGMMTGGSNQPQHF
>TRBV5-1|.|TRBJ2-3|.
TGCGCCAGCAGCTTGGTTTTTAAGGGGGATGAAGCTACGCAGTATTTT
CASSLVFKGDEATQYF
>TRBV7-2|.|TRBJ2-5|.
TGTGCCAGCAGCTTGGGCCCAGACAGGGGAGGGAAAGAGACCCAGTACTTC
CASSLGPDRGGKETQYF
>TRBV19|.|TRBJ1-5|.
TGTGCCAGTAGTAGGCTCGGGTTCCGTCAGCCCCAGCATTTT
CASSRLGFRQPQHF
>TRBV29-1|.|TRBJ1-1|.
TGCAGCGTTGAAACAGGCGGGAACACTGAAGCTTTCTTT
CSVETGGNTEAFF
>TRBV27|TRBD1|TRBJ2-6|.
TGTGCCAGCAGTAGTTCAGGGGGATTGGCCGGGGCCAACGTCCTGACTTTC
CASSSSGGLAGANVLTF
>TRBV10-3|.|TRBJ1-1|.
TGTGCCACTAGAGCCGGGTTGGACACTGAAGCTTTCTTT
CATRAGLDTEAFF
>TRBV4-3|TRBD2|TRBJ2-6|.
TGCGCCAGCAGCCAAGCTGGGGGGGGAACTGGGGCCAACGTCCTGACTTTC
CASSQAGGGTGANVLTF
>TRBV28|TRBD2|TRBJ2-3|.
TGTGCCAGCAGTTCCAGGGCTAGCGGGAGCACAGATACGCAGTATTTT
CASSSRASGSTDTQYF
>TRBV5-1|.|TRBJ2-7|.
TGCGCCAGCAGGGACTCATCCTACGAGCAGTACTTC
CASRDSSYEQYF
>TRBV9|TRBD2|TRBJ2-1|.
TGTGCCAGCAGCGCCGGAGGAACTAGCGGGTCCTACAATGAGCAGTTCTTC
CASSAGGTSGSYNEQFF
>TRBV14|TRBD2|TRBJ2-1|.
TGTGCCAGCAGCCTACTTTGGACTAGCGGGATGAATGAGCAGTTCTTC
CASSLLWTSGMNEQFF
>TRBV7-3|.|TRBJ1-2|.
TGTGCCAGCAGCCGCGGGTTCCAGTTTGGCTTCAACTATGGCTACACCTTC
CASSRGFQFGFNYGYTF
>TRBV2|.|TRBJ2-3|once
TGTGCCAGCCTAAATAGTCGCACAGGCTTCACAGATACGCAGTATTTT
CASLNSRTGFTDTQYF
>TRBV6-5|.|TRBJ1-2|.
TGTGCCAGCAGTACGGGGGACCAGTTATCCTATGGCTACACCTTC
CASSTGDQLSYGYTF
>TRBV11-1|.|TRBJ2-2|.
TGTGCCAGCAGCTTAGTCCGACTCACCGGGGAGCTGTTTTTT
CASSLVRLTGELFF
>TRBV6-2/TRBV6-3|.|TRBJ1-1|.
TGTGCCAGCAGTTACACAGGATCTGAAGCTTTCTTT
CASSYTGSEAFF
>TRBV3-1/TRBV3-2|TRBD2|TRBJ2-1|.
TGTGCCAGCAGGCCCCTAGCGGGAGAGGGAAATGAGCAGTTCTTC
CASRPLAGEGNEQFF
>TRBV21-1|.|TRBJ2-2|.
TGTGCCAGCATCCAGACTAGCGGGAGGGCCGGGGAGCTGTTTTTT
CASIQTSGRAGELFF
>TRBV12-1|.|TRBJ1-5|once
TGTGCCAGCAGCTCAGGGATGATGGGCAATCAGCCCCAGCATTTT
CASSSGMMGNQPQHF
>TRBV6-1|.|TRBJ1-1|once
TGTGCCAGCAGTGAATACGGGTATGGAGCTTTCTTT
CASSEYGYGAFF
>TRBV9|TRBD1|TRBJ1-2|few
TGTGCCAGCAGCTCCCCAGGGACAGACTATGGCTACACCTTC
CASSSPGTDYGYTF
>TRBV24-1|.|TRBJ2-3|once
TGTGCCACCAGTGATCCCGGTTTGGGCACAGATACGCAGTATTTT
CATSDPGLGTDTQYF
>TRBV14|TRBD1|TRBJ1-6|.
TGTGCCAGCAGCCGACAGGGGGAATCACCCCTCCACTTT
CASSRQGESPLHF
>TRBV1|.|TRBJ2-5|.
TGCACCAGCAGCCAAAACGGCGGGAGGAATACTCTAGAGTACTTC
CTSSQNGGRNTLEYF
>TRBV3-1/TRBV3-2|TRBD1|TRBJ2-7|.
TGTGCCAGCAGCCAAGCCGGACAGGGGGACCACGAGCAGTACTTC
CASSQAGQGDHEQYF
>TRBV5-1|.|TRBJ1-4|.
TGCGCCAGCAGCTTGGCTCCACAGGCAACTAATGAAAAACTGTTTTTT
CASSLAPQATNEKLFF
>TRBV10-2|TRBD1|TRBJ1-3|.
TGCGCCAGCAGTAAGGGGGCGAGGGGAAACACCATATATTTT
CASSKGARGNTIYF
>TRBV7-8|TRBD2|TRBJ2-1|.
TGTGCCAGTTCCCCGGGACTAGGGTTAGATGAGCAGTTCTTC
CASSPGLGLDEQFF
>TRBV6-5|TRBD1|TRBJ1-5|.
TGTGCCAGCAGTCGGGACAGGGCGGGCAATCAGCCCCAGCATTTT
CASSRDRAGNQPQHF
>TRBV29-1|.|TRBJ1-1|.
TGCAGCGTTGGAGCAGGGCAGGGCACTGAAGCTTTCTTT
CSVGAGQGTEAFF
>TRBV27|TRBD2|TRBJ2-7|.
TGTGCCAGCAGTAGGGGGACTAGCGGGAGTTATTACGAGCAGTACTTC
CASSRGTSGSYYEQYF